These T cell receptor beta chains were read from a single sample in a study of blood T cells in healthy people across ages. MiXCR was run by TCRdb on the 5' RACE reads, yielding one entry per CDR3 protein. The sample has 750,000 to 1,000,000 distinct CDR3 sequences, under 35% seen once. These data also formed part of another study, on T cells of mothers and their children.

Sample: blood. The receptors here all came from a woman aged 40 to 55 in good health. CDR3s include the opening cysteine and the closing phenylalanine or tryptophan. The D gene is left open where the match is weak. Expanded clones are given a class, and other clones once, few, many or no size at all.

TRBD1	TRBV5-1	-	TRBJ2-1	TGCGTCAGCAGCCTAGACAGGGGGGCCTACAATGAGCAGTTCTTC	CVSSLDRGAYNEQFF
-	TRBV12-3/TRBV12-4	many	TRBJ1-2	TGTGCCAGCAGTTTCAGCTCCGGGTACTATGGCTACACCTTC	CASSFSSGYYGYTF
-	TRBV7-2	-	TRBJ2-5	TGTGCCAGCAGCTCAGGACTCCCCGGGGAGACCCAGTACTTC	CASSSGLPGETQYF
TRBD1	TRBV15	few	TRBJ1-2	TGTGTCACCAGCAGCGACAGGGATGGGGGTGGCTACACCTTC	CVTSSDRDGGGYTF
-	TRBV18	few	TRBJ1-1	TGTGCCAGCTCACCGAGCAGGGCGGACACTGAAGCTTTCTTT	CASSPSRADTEAFF
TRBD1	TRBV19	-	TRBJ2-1	TGTGCCAGTAGTATATTGGGCCAGGGGGCCTACAATGAGCAGTTCTTC	CASSILGQGAYNEQFF
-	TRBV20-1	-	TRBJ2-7	TGCAGTGCTAGTGTCGGCGGGGGCCCCAACAATGAGCAGTACTTC	CSASVGGGPNNEQYF
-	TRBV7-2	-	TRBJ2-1	TGTGCCAGCAGACGCCTTGCGCTCGCAACGGGACGGAGGCCGTTCTTC	CASRRLALATGRRPFF
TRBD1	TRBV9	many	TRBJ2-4	TGTGCCAGCAGCGGGGGGACAGGGGCGGCTGGAAACATTCAGTACTTC	CASSGGTGAAGNIQYF
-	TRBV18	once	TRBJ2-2	TGTGCCAGCTCACCACTCAAGTTTTTGGCCGGGGAGCTGTTTTTT	CASSPLKFLAGELFF
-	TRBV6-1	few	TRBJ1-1	TGTGCCAGCAGTGAGAGCAGAAGTGGGACTGAAGCTTTCTTT	CASSESRSGTEAFF
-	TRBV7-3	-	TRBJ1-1	TGTGCCAGCAGCGCCTATCCGAACACTGAAGCTTTCTTT	CASSAYPNTEAFF
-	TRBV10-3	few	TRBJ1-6	TGTGCCATCAGTGAGGGGACGAATTCACCCCTCCACTTT	CAISEGTNSPLHF
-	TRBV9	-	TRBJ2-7	TGTGCCAGCAGCGTAGACGGGGGATCGACTGGCGAGCAGTACTTC	CASSVDGGSTGEQYF
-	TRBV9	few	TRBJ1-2	TGTGCCAGCAGTAAGGCCGCGAATCCCGAGTATGGCTACACCTTC	CASSKAANPEYGYTF
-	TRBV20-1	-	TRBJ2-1	TGCAGTGCTAGAGACGGGGGCCAACTGCAGCAGTTCTTC	CSARDGGQLQQFF
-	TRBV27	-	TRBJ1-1	TGTGCCAGCAGAAATACAGGGAACACTGAAGCTTTCTTT	CASRNTGNTEAFF
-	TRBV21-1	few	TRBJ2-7	TGTGCCAGCAGCACACCGGGACTCTTGTTATTCTACGAGCAGTACTTC	CASSTPGLLLFYEQYF
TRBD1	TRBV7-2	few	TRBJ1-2	TGTGCCAGCAGCCCCGGGGGACAGGGTGGCTATGGCTACACCTTC	CASSPGGQGGYGYTF
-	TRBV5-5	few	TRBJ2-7	TGTGCCAGCGGCTTGCGGGGTGACTACGAGCAGTACTTC	CASGLRGDYEQYF
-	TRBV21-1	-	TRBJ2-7	TGTGCCAGCAGCAAACCCCGGACTAGGCCCCTCGAGCAGTACTTC	CASSKPRTRPLEQYF
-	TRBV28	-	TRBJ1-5	TGTGCCAGCAGCCTTATTGGGGTGGGGTCCATTCAGCCCCAGCATTTT	CASSLIGVGSIQPQHF
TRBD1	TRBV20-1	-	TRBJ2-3	TGCAGTGCTACCGATCCCTTCGGGACAGGGAGCACAGATACGCAGTATTTT	CSATDPFGTGSTDTQYF
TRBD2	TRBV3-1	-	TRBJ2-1	TGTGCCAGCGGGGCTAGCGGGATTTCGGCCTACAATGAGCAGTTCTTC	CASGASGISAYNEQFF
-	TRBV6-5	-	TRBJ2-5	TGTGCCAGCAGTTCTATGGGACTGACGAGCAATGAGCAGTACTTC	CASSSMGLTSNEQYF
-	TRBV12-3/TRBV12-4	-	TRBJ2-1	TGTGCCAGCAGTCCCTACACCAATGAGCAGTTCTTC	CASSPYTNEQFF
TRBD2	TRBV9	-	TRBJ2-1	TGTGCCAGCAACCACCTGGGCGGGGGGTACAATGAGCAGTTCTTC	CASNHLGGGYNEQFF
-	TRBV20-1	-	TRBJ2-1	TGCAGTGCTAGGTCTACCCCTGAGCAGTTCTTC	CSARSTPEQFF
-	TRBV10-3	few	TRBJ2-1	TGTGCCATCAGGGCAGGGGCGAATGAGCAGTTCTTC	CAIRAGANEQFF
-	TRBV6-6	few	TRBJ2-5	TGTGCCAGCAGTTACTCGATCGGGGGCACTGAGCAGTACTTC	CASSYSIGGTEQYF
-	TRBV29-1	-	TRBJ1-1	TGCAGCGTTGACGGGGGGCGCGGTGAAGCTTTCTTT	CSVDGGRGEAFF
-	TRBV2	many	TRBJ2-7	TGTGCCAGCAGTGAAATGACCGAGCAGTACTTC	CASSEMTEQYF
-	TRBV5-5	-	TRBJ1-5	TGTGCCAGCAGCTTGGTACCGCCTGAGCCCCAGCATTTT	CASSLVPPEPQHF
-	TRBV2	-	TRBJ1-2	TGTGCCAGTGGAGACGATAGCTACACCTTC	CASGDDSYTF
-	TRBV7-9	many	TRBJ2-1	TGTGCCAGCAGCTATAGGCGAGAGGTCGGGTCCTACAATGAGCAGTTCTTC	CASSYRREVGSYNEQFF